Described below is a single T cell receptor (beta chain) sequence and its context. Germline V CDR1 and CDR2: GTSNPN, SVGIG (reference sequence). Deletions cut 2 bases from V and 2 bases from J, with 9 bases between. The CDR3 contains 13 residues. The sample belongs to a study of blood T cell repertoires in COVID-19. Study-level information: Samples taken during acute and convalescent COVID-19 were collected in the United States, Italy and Spain.

Produced via immunoSEQ multiplex PCR; TCRdb's table is partial and in-frame only. The table includes roughly 200,000 clones, almost 90% detected once. The sequenced material came from peripheral blood. The rearrangement links TRBV30 to TRBJ1-1, with a weak D call TRBD1 (5 bases). The clonotype originates from a man aged 18-30 years with active or convalescent COVID-19. The CDR3 reads CAWSPGGNTEAFF. CDR3 coding DNA: TGTGCCTGGAGTCCGGGGGGAAACACTGAAGCTTTCTTT.